A single sample is the source of the 3 T cell receptor beta chains below, sequenced in a study of glioma-infiltrating T cells after dendritic cell vaccination. Profiling relied on immunoSEQ multiplex PCR, and the TCRdb table lists in-frame clones only, not all of them. Of about 30,000 clones listed, 90% are singletons. Sequences were derived from blood, sampled before dendritic cell vaccination. The receptors originated from a human donor with glioblastoma.

This chain joins TRBV5-1 and TRBJ2-5; 7 nucleotides align to TRBD1. V trimming: 3 bases; J trimming: 5 bases; junction bases outside the gene matches: 4. Germline V CDR1 and CDR2: SGHRS, YFSETQ. The CDR3 runs 13 residues. The CDR3 sequence: CASSSSQGETQYF. The CDR3, as DNA: TGCGCCAGCAGCTCATCACAGGGGGAGACCCAGTACTTC.

CDR3 amino acids: CASSGGGYGYTF. For the CDR3, the DNA is TGCGCCAGCAGTGGAGGGGGCTATGGCTACACCTTC. The gene calls are TRBV10-2 and TRBJ1-2, with D perhaps TRBD1 (6 bases). V was pared by 4 bases and J by 4 bases, with 7 bases between. There are 12 residues in the CDR3. Germline V gene sequence: CDR1 WSHSY, CDR2 SAAADI.

V and J are TRBV19 and TRBJ1-5; the D is unclear. CDR3 length equals 12 residues. V dropped 6 bases and J dropped 4 bases, with 7 bases sitting between them. From germline, CDR1 is LNHDA and CDR2 SQIVND (reference sequence). The CDR3 coding sequence is TGTGCCAGTAGGGCTCGAAATCAGCCCCAGCATTTT. It is translated as CASRARNQPQHF.